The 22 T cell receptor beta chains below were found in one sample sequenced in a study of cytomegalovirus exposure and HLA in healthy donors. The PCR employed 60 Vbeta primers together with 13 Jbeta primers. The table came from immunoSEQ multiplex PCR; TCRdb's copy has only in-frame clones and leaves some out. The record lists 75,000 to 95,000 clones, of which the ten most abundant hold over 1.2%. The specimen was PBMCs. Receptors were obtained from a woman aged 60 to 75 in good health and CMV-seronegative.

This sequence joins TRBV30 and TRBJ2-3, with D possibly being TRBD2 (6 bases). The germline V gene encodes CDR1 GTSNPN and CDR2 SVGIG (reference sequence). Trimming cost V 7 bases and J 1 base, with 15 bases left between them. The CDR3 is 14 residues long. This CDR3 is CAFKAGGGTDTQYF. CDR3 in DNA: TGTGCCTTCAAAGCGGGCGGGGGCACAGATACGCAGTATTTT. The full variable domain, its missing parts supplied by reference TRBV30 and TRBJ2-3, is SQTIHQWPATLVQPVGSPLSLECTVEGTSNPNLYWYRQAAGRGLQLLFYSVGIGQISSEVPQNLSASRPQDRQFILSSKKLLLSDSGFYLCAFKAGGGTDTQYFGPGTRLTVL.

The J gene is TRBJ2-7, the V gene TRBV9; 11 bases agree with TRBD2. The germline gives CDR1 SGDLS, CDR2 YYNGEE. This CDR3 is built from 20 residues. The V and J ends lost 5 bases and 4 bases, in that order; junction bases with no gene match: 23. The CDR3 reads CASRLNTGTSGSKGVYEQYF. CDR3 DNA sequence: TGTGCCAGCAGGTTAAACACCGGGACTAGCGGCTCAAAAGGGGTGTACGAGCAGTACTTC.

The CDR3, as DNA: TGTGCCAGCACCCTTCGGGGACAGGGTTCCTACGAGCAGTACTTC. This sequence encodes CASTLRGQGSYEQYF. This rearrangement joins TRBV28 to TRBJ2-7; 9 bases agree with TRBD1. The length of the CDR3 is 15 residues. V lost 7 bases, J lost 1 base, and 8 bases stayed unmatched. CDR1 is MDHEN and CDR2 is SYDVKM in the germline V gene.

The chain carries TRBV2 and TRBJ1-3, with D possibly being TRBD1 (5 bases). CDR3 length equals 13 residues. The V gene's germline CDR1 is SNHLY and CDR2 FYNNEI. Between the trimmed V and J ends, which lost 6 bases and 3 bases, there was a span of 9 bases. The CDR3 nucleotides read TGTGCCAGCAGGACAGAGATTGGAAACACCATATATTTT. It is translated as CASRTEIGNTIYF.

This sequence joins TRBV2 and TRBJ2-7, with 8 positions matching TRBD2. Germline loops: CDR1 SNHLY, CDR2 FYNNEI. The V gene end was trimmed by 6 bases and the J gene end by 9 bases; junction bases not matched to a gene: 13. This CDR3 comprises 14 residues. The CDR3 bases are TGTGCCAGCAGCGCCGGGACTAGTATCGTCGGGCAGTACTTC. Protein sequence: CASSAGTSIVGQYF.

The CDR3: CSGRGAYNEQFF. In DNA form, the CDR3 reads TGTAGCGGGAGAGGGGCCTACAATGAGCAGTTCTTC. The chain combines TRBV6-6 with TRBJ2-1; 8 nucleotides agree with TRBD2. The CDR3 runs 12 residues. Germline V CDR1 and CDR2: MNHNY, SVGAGI (reference sequence).

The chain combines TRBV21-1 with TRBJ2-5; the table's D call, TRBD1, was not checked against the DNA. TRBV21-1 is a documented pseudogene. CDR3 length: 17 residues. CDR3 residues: CASSKVWGTGVWETQYF. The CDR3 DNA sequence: TGTGCCAGCAGCAAAGTGTGGGGTACAGGGGTATGGGAGACCCAGTACTTC.

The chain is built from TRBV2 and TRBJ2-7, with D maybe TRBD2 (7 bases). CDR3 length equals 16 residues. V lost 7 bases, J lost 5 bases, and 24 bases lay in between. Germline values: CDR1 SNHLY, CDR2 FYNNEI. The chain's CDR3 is CASTSPRGGGPHEQYF. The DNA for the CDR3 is TGTGCCAGCACCTCCCCAAGGGGGGGAGGGCCTCACGAGCAGTACTTC.

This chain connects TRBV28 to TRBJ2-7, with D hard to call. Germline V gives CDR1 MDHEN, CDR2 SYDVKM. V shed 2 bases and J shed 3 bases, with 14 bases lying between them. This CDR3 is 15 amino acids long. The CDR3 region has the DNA TGTGCCAGCAGTTTAAACGAGGTCGGATACTACGAGCAGTACTTC. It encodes CASSLNEVGYYEQYF.

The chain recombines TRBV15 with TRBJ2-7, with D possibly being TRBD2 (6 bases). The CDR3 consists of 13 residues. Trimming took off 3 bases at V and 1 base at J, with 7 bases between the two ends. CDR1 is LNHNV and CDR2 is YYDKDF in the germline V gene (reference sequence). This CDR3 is CATSRGTSYEQYF. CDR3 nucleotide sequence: TGTGCCACCAGCAGGGGGACTTCCTACGAGCAGTACTTC.

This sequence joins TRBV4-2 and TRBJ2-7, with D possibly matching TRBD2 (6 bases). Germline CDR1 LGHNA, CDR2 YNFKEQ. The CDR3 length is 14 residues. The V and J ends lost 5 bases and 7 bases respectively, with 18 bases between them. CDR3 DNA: TGTGCCAGCAGCATCAATCCCGGAGGGAAAGAGCAGTACTTC. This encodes CASSINPGGKEQYF.

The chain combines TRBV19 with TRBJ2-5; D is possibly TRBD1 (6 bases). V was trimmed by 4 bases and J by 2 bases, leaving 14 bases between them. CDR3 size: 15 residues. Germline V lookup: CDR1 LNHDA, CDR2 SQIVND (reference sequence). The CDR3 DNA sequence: TGTGCCAGTAGTACGACCCCAGGACAGCAAGAGACCCAGTACTTC. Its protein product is CASSTTPGQQETQYF.

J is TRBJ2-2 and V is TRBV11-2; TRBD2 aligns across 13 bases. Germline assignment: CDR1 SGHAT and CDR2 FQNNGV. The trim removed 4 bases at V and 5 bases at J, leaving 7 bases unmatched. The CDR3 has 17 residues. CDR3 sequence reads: CASSSRTSGRGTGELFF. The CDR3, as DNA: TGTGCCAGCAGCTCTAGAACTAGCGGGAGGGGGACCGGGGAGCTGTTTTTT.

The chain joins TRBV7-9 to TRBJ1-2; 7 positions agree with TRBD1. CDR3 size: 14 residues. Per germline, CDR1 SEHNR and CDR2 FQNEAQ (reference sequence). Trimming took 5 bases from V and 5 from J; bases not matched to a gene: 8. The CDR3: CASSLPGQRYGYTF. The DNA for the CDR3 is TGTGCCAGCAGCCTCCCGGGACAGCGATATGGCTACACCTTC.

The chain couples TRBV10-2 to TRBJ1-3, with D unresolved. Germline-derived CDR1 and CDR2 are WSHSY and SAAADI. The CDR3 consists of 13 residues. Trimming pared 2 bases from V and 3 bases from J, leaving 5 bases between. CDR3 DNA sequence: TGCGCCAGCAGTGAGGCTAGTGGAAACACCATATATTTT. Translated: CASSEASGNTIYF.

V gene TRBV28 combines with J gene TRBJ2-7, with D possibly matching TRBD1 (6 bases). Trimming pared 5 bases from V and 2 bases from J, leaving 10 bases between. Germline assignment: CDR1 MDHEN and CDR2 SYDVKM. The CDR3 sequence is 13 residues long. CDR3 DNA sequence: TGTGCCAGCAGTAAGACAGGCCCCTACGAGCAGTACTTC. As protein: CASSKTGPYEQYF.

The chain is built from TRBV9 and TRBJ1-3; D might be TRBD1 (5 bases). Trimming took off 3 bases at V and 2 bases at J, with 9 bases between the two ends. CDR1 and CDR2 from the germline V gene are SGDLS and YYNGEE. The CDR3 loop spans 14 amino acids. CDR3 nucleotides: TGTGCCAGCAGCGGGCAGGGCACTGGAAACACCATATATTTT. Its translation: CASSGQGTGNTIYF.

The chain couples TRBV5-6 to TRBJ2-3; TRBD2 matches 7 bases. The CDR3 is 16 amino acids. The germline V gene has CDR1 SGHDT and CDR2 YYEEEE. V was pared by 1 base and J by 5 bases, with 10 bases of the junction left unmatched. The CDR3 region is CASSLWAAGEGDTQYF. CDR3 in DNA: TGTGCCAGCAGCTTGTGGGCGGCGGGAGAAGGAGATACGCAGTATTTT.

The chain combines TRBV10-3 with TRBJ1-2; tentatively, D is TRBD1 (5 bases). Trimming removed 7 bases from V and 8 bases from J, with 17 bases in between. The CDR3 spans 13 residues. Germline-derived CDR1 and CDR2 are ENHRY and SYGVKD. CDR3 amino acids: CAIKTTVMGGYTF. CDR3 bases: TGTGCCATCAAGACGACAGTAATGGGGGGCTACACCTTC.

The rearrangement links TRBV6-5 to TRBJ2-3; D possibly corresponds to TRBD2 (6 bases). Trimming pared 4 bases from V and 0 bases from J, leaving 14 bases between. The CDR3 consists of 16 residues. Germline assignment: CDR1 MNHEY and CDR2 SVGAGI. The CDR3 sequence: CASSSKTSPSTDTQYF. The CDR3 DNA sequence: TGTGCCAGCAGTTCTAAGACTAGTCCGAGCACAGATACGCAGTATTTT.

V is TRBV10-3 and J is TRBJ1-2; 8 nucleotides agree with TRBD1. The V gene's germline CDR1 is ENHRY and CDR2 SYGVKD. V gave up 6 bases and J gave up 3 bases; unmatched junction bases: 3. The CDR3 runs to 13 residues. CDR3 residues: CAISSDRDYGYTF. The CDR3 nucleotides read TGTGCCATCAGCTCGGACAGGGACTATGGCTACACCTTC.

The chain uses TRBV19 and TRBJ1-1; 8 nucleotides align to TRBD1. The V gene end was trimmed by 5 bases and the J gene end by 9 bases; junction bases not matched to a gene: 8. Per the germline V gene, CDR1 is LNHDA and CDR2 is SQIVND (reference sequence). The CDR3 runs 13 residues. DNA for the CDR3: TGTGCCAGTAGTCTATCTCAGGGGGCGCAAGCTTTCTTT. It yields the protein CASSLSQGAQAFF.